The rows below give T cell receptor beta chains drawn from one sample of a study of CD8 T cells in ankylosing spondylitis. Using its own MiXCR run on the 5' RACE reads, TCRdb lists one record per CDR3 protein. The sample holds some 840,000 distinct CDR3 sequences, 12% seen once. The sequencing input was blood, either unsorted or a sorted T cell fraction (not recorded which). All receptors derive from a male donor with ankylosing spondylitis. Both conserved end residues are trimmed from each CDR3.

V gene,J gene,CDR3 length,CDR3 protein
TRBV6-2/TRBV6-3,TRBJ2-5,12,ASSYRGRGETQY
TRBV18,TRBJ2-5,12,ASSPQASQETQY
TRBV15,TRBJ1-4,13,ATSRDLGVDKKLF
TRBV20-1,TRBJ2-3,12,SVSQGIWTDTQY
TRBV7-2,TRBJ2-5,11,ASSSKVGETQY
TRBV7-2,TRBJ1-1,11,ASSSDRHTEAF
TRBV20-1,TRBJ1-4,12,SARDHRGEEKLF
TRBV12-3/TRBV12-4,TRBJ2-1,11,ASSFGLANEQF
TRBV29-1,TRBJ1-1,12,SVEKVAGSTEAF
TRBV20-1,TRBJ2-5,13,SARDRDRGLETQY
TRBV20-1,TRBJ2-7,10,SAKGGFYEQY
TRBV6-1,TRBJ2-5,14,ASSPLFAGGWETQY
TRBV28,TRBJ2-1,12,ASSLYALTAEQF
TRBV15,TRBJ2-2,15,ATSGPLGRVNTGELF
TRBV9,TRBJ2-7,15,ASSVGSMGLLNYEQY
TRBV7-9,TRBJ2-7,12,ASSSGDRGPFVY
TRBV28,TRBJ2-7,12,ASSPGTQPYEQY
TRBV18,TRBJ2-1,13,ASSPPGSSYNEQF
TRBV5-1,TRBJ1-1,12,ASSLDRGRTEAF
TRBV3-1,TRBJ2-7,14,ASRKQRRGLPYEQY
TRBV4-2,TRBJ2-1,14,ASSQPWASGRREQF
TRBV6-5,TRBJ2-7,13,ASSSTGMGAYEQY
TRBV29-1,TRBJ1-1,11,SVVGQSNTEAF
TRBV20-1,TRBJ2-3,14,SARDNPGYPPDTQY
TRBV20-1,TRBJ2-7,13,SARTPERAYYEQY
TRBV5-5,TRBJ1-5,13,ASSLVGTAGATQH
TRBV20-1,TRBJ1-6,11,SARDLGNSPLH
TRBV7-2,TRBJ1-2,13,ASSPGTDPGYGYT
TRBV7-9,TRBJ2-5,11,ASTGDSQETQY
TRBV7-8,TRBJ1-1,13,ASSPFEGSNTEAF
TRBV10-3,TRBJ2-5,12,AISESGPVETQY
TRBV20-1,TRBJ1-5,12,SARRGGNNQPQH
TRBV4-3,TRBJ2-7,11,ASSHRTGREQY
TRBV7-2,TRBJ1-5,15,ASSVGFRGLFRQPQH
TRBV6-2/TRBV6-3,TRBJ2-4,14,ASSRARGLVVNIQY
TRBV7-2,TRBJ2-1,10,ASSFNMGEQF
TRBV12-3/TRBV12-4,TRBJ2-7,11,ASQRAGGTEQY
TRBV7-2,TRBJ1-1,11,ASSSRRQGEAF
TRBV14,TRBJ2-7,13,ASSLYWTDAYEQY
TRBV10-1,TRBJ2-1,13,ASRLVRVSYNEQF
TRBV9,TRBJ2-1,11,ASSRTSGSEQF
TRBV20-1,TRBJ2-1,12,SAKLAGFINEQF
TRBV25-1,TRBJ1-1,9,ASSATGMAF
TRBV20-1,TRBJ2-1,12,SARVPATGGEQF
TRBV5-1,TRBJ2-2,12,ASSLDTLTGELF
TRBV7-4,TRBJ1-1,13,ATSPGQGKYTEAF
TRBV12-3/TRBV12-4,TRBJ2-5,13,ASSYGPRDEETQY
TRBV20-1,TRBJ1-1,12,SDCNYRGDTEAF
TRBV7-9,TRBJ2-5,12,ASSQSTYQETQY
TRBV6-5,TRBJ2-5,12,ASSSTGPFQTQY
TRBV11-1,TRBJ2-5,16,ASSLGLAGAGAGETQY
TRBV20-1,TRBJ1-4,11,STGDRVNEKLF
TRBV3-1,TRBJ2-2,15,ASSQGFVSCCYRELF
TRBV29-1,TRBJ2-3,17,SVALGLAGWASSTDTQY
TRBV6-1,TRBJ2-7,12,ASRGTATSYEQY
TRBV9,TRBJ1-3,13,ASSVAMGPGNTIY
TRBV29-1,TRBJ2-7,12,SICRGQSSYEQY